The source of this TCR beta chain is a study of shared clonotypes between healthy human individuals. Study-level information: Each donor contributed plates that comprised three CD4 naive, three CD4 memory, two CD8 naive and one CD8 memory.

This CDR3 region has 12 residues. Trimming left V 8 bases short and J 2 bases short, with 4 bases between. Germline lookup yields CDR1 MDHEN and CDR2 SYDVKM. TCRdb keeps only in-frame clones here, not all; method: immunoSEQ multiplex PCR. The sample has 2,500,000 or so clones, approximately 92% seen once; the top ten hold around 0.14%. This clonotype originated in a man aged 18 to 35 in good health. This chain connects TRBV28 to TRBJ1-6; no firm D call. The sequencing sample was made of naive CD4+ T cells sorted from blood. Subset given: CD45RA+ positively selected. The DNA of the CDR3 is TGTGCCAGCGGAACCTATAATTCACCCCTCCACTTT. Translating it yields CASGTYNSPLHF.